The 7 T cell receptor beta chains given below trace back to one sample, sequenced in a study of early T cells in non-severe SARS-CoV-2 infection. A single record per CDR3 protein comes from TCRdb applying MiXCR to the 5' RACE reads. The sample consists of 55,000 to 75,000 distinct CDR3 sequences, 9% to 15% of them appearing once. The sequencing input was whole blood. The origin of the receptors is an adult who was a healthcare worker with PCR-confirmed SARS-CoV-2 infection or an uninfected control (not recorded which).

This clonotype has a count of ten or more. V usage is TRBV3-1 and J usage is TRBJ1-3, with D tentatively TRBD1 (6 bases). CDR3 length: 15 amino acids. The germline gives CDR1 LGHDT, CDR2 YNNKEL (reference sequence). With 4 bases removed from V and 2 bases from J, the gap between germline ends came to 12 bases. The CDR3 DNA sequence: TGTGCCAGCAGCCTCGCTGGGGGGCCTGGAAACACCATATATTTT. Protein: CASSLAGGPGNTIYF.

The chain is built from TRBV2 and TRBJ2-7; 10 positions match TRBD2. Germline V gene sequence: CDR1 SNHLY, CDR2 FYNNEI. This CDR3 contains 16 residues. V was pared by 7 bases and J by 4 bases, with 13 bases of the junction left unmatched. CDR3 nucleotide sequence: TGTGCCAGCACCGGTGGTACTAGCGGGAATACTTACGAGCAGTACTTC. Encoded protein: CASTGGTSGNTYEQYF.

This clonotype was found a few times. The genes are TRBV28 and TRBJ1-2; TRBD1 is a possible D gene (6 bases). The CDR3 is made up of 13 amino acids. The ends were cut back, 5 bases at V and 8 bases at J, with 15 bases in the middle. CDR1 is MDHEN and CDR2 is SYDVKM in the germline V gene. The CDR3 region has the DNA TGTGCCAGCAGTCCCGCAGGGGAAGGGGGCTACACCTTC. Translated: CASSPAGEGGYTF.

This clonotype showed up many times. The rearrangement links TRBV3-1 to TRBJ2-1, with TRBD2 identical over 8 bases. CDR3 length: 16 amino acids. J lost 0 bases, V lost 3 bases, and 4 bases had no gene match. Germline-derived CDR1 and CDR2 are LGHDT and YNNKEL (reference sequence). The CDR3 DNA is TGTGCCAGCAGCCATTTAGCGGGGCACTCCTACAATGAGCAGTTCTTC. Translating it yields CASSHLAGHSYNEQFF.

This clonotype has just a few counts. J is TRBJ2-6 and V is TRBV19; 9 bases are shared with TRBD1. The CDR3 contains 17 residues. The germline V gene has CDR1 LNHDA and CDR2 SQIVND (reference sequence). The junction had 4 bases not matched to a gene; V was cut back by 4 bases and J by 0 bases. The CDR3 DNA is TGTGCCAGTAGTACAGGACAGGGGATCTCTGGGGCCAACGTCCTGACTTTC. Amino acids: CASSTGQGISGANVLTF.

This clonotype was detected many times. The chain is built from TRBV6-5 and TRBJ1-1, with unresolved D. V dropped 6 bases and J dropped 10 bases, with 18 bases sitting between them. The CDR3 totals 13 residues. CDR1 and CDR2 (germline): MNHEY, SVGAGI. The CDR3 sequence: CASRLETPLPAFF. The DNA of the CDR3 is TGTGCCAGCAGGCTAGAGACCCCTCTGCCAGCTTTCTTT.

The V gene is TRBV28, the J gene TRBJ2-3; 9 positions match TRBD1. The CDR3 totals 13 residues. J lost 4 bases, V lost 11 bases, and 7 bases had no gene match. CDR1 is MDHEN, CDR2 SYDVKM, per germline. The CDR3 region is CAERGQGADTQYF. The CDR3 DNA follows: TGTGCCGAACGGGGACAGGGTGCAGATACGCAGTATTTT.